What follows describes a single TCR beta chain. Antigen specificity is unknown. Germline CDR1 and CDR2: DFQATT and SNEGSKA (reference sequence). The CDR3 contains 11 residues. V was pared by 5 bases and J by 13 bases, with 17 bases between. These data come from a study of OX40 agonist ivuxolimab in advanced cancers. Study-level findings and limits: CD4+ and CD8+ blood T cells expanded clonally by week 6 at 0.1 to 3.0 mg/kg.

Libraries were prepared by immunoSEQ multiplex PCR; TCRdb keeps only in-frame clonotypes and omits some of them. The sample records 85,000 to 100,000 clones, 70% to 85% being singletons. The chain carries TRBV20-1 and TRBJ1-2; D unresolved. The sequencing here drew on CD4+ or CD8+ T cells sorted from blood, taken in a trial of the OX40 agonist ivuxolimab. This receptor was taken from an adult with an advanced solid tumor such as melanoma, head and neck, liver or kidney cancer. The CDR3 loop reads CSAGTGRGSTF. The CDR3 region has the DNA TGCAGTGCTGGAACGGGCCGAGGAAGCACCTTC.